This TCR beta chain was found in a study of vaccination and CD4 T cells after COVID-19. Whole-study results and caveats: Median reactive clonotypes, those recognizing SARS-CoV-2, rose from roughly 19 to 38, not significantly. This study had few convalescent patients and no early post-infection samples.

On this clonotype: Its specificity is unknown. The junction shows a germline mismatch at one end, possibly a read error.

Specified treatment: approximately 9-day PBMC culture with coronavirus spike peptide pools or control peptides (ViraFEST assay). Positive PCR dates ranged from March to December 2020; these dates predated US Alpha, Beta and Delta variants. Two million PBMCs went into each well for culture with 7.5 to 10 IU/ml IL-2 and around 9.6 ug/ml peptide pools. Sequencing of DNA taken from cultured CD4+ T cells relied on the Oncomine TCR Beta short-read assay. TCRdb reprocessed the PCR reads via MiXCR and lists one record per CDR3 protein. Altogether tens of thousands of distinct CDR3 sequences are present, 35% to 55% being singletons, with the ten largest covering about 12%. The origin of this receptor is a human donor who had recovered from COVID-19. Sequences were obtained from CD4+ T cells from blood, cultured in vitro.

In DNA, the CDR3 is TGTACCAGCAGTGAAGCCTCCGGGACAGGGCTTTCCAACGAGCAGTACTTC. Protein sequence: CTSSEASGTGLSNEQYF. The chain links TRBV6-1 to TRBJ2-7; 9 positions match TRBD1. The CDR3 spans 17 residues. Germline CDR1 MNHNS, CDR2 SASEGT.